A selection of T cell receptor beta chains follows, all from one sample in a study of shared clonotypes between healthy human individuals. Clones were read by immunoSEQ multiplex PCR, and TCRdb kept only the in-frame ones, dropping some. The data contain 2 million to 3 million clones, over 85% of them seen just once; the ten biggest clones take up approximately 0.35%. The specimen was naive CD4+ T cells from PBMCs. The receptors here all came from a man younger than 35 in good health. Some clones in this sample may be carry-over from other donors' samples. Each CDR3 is given with its conserved first and last residue. Fields, in order: D gene, clone size, V gene, J gene, CDR3 DNA, CDR3 protein. D genes are given only for firm matches. Expanded clones are given a class, and other clones once, few, many or no size at all.

>.|.|TRBV5-4|TRBJ2-4
TGTGCCAGCAGCCCCAGTATAGCCAAAAACATTCAGTACTTC
CASSPSIAKNIQYF
>.|.|TRBV5-6|TRBJ1-3
TGTGCCAGCAGCCCCCTCTGGGGAGGGAACACCTACTCTGGAAACACCATATATTTT
CASSPLWGGNTYSGNTIYF
>.|.|TRBV7-2|TRBJ2-1
TGTGCCAGCACTCGATACAATGAGCAGTTCTTC
CASTRYNEQFF
>.|.|TRBV6-5|TRBJ2-3
TGTGCCAGCAGACCTCCCGGCGACACAGATACGCAGTATTTT
CASRPPGDTDTQYF
>.|.|TRBV9|TRBJ1-1
TGTGCCAGCAGCCCGACAGGACGGAACACTGAAGCTTTCTTT
CASSPTGRNTEAFF
>.|.|TRBV5-1|TRBJ2-5
TGCGCCAGCAGCTTAGCCCCAAAAGGGGGACAAGAGACCCAGTACTTC
CASSLAPKGGQETQYF
>.|once|TRBV7-6|TRBJ2-7
TGTGCCAGCAGCTTACAGGTTTCCTCCTACGAGCAGTACTTC
CASSLQVSSYEQYF
>TRBD1|.|TRBV5-4|TRBJ1-5
TGTGCCAGCAGCTTGCAGGGGGATCAGCCCCAGCATTTT
CASSLQGDQPQHF
>.|.|TRBV6-1|TRBJ2-3
TGTGCCAGTCTGGTTGCCAAAGGTGGCACAGATACGCAGTATTTT
CASLVAKGGTDTQYF
>TRBD2|.|TRBV7-9|TRBJ2-1
TGTGCCAGCAGCTCCTCGACTAGCGGGAGGGTCTATGAGCAGTTCTTC
CASSSSTSGRVYEQFF
>.|.|TRBV6-6|TRBJ2-7
TGTGCCAGCAGCCTGACGACCCGGGAGCAGTACTTC
CASSLTTREQYF
>.|.|TRBV5-1|TRBJ2-3
TGCGCCAGCAGCTTTGATTCGCGGATACGCACAGATACGCAGTATTTT
CASSFDSRIRTDTQYF
>.|once|TRBV11-2|TRBJ2-7
TGTGCCAGCAGCTTTGACTGGATGGGCGAGCAGTACTTC
CASSFDWMGEQYF
>.|.|TRBV5-1|TRBJ2-5
TGCGCCAGCGCGTCTATCCCAGGGACCCAAGAGACCCAGTACTTC
CASASIPGTQETQYF